This T cell receptor beta chain was captured in a study of T cells in Graves' hyperthyroidism and ophthalmopathy. On the study more broadly: Before treatment of any kind, peripheral blood was taken at initial diagnosis. Study-wide findings and caveats: Ophthalmopathy and stable hyperthyroidism were separated by a 13 V-J model.

Amplified regions were TCR beta CDR3 sequences from RNA transcripts. HTBI primers were employed in a first-round RT-PCR of the TCR CDR3. TCRdb analysed the multiplex PCR reads with MiXCR anew, one entry per CDR3 protein. The profile shows 750,000 to 900,000 distinct CDR3 sequences, roughly 40% of them singletons. In this sample, this clonotype turned up once. Its specificity is unknown. Calling Graves' hyperthyroidism stable meant ophthalmopathy did not progress within 18 months. Germline V gene data show CDR1 as SGHTA and CDR2 as FQGNSA. CDR3 length: 14 amino acids. The V end was cut by 5 bases, the J end by 6 bases, with 13 bases between.

This chain links TRBV7-2 with TRBJ2-2; possibly TRBD1 for D (5 bases). The sequencing sample was made of blood. The sequence came from a man between 18 and 35 years old with Graves' hyperthyroidism. CDR3 loop: CASSQQSRAGELFF. The CDR3 bases are TGTGCCAGCAGCCAGCAGTCCAGGGCCGGGGAGCTGTTTTTT. Combining the CDR3 with reference TRBV7-2 and TRBJ2-2 gives the whole variable domain GAGVSQSPSNKVTEKGKDVELRCDPISGHTALYWYRQSLGQGLEFLIYFQGNSAPDKSGLPSDRFSAERTGGSVSTLTIQRTQQEDSAVYLCASSQQSRAGELFFGEGSRLTVL.